The clone carrying this T cell receptor beta chain was observed at least ten times. Its antigen remains unidentified. The data were obtained in a study of regulatory T cells in long-lasting Graves disease. Through Arm-PCR of CDR3 regions and iRepertoire HTBI primers, TCR beta libraries were built. Each CDR3 protein is one row after TCRdb ran MiXCR on the multiplex PCR reads. The table includes roughly 560,000 distinct CDR3 sequences, about 11% detected once. Study findings and constraints: Less diverse TCR repertoires were seen in persistent Graves' patients than in newly diagnosed ones.

This CDR3 contains 14 residues. Germline CDR1 reads MNHNS; CDR2 reads SASEGT. Trimming took 7 bases from V and 3 from J, leaving 16 bases between them. Indicated time point: newly diagnosed GD, antithyroid drugs for less than 3 months. PBMCs provided the RNA from which the TCR library was made. Enrollment of patients was through an endocrinology department in Xi'an, China. The sample was also linked to a second study, of T cells in Graves' hyperthyroidism and ophthalmopathy. That report notes: The hyperthyroidism was newly diagnosed and had lasted under 2 months; the patients were aged 18 to 65. Diagnosis relied on clinical symptoms, serum thyroxine and TRAb, thyroid ultrasound and orbital computed tomography.

This specimen was peripheral blood mononuclear cells (PBMCs), taken at new diagnosis, from a patient treated with antithyroid drugs. The chain employs TRBV6-1 and TRBJ2-7; possibly TRBD2 for D (6 bases). The receptor was isolated from a woman aged 25 to 45 with Graves disease. CDR3 amino acids: CASTRGGLYYEQYF. The DNA for the CDR3 is TGTGCCAGCACCCGAGGTGGACTATACTACGAGCAGTACTTC.